Listed here are 22 T cell receptor beta chains from one sample, sequenced in a study of T cells in Graves' hyperthyroidism and ophthalmopathy. TCR beta CDR3 regions were amplified from RNA. First-round RT-PCR of the TCR CDR3 relied on the HTBI primer set. MiXCR, applied by TCRdb to the multiplex PCR reads, yields one record per CDR3 protein. Of about 590,000 distinct CDR3 sequences in the sample, around 14% were seen once. Specimen: blood. The receptors were gathered from a woman aged 30 to 39 with Graves' hyperthyroidism.

This clonotype was detected only a few times. The chain employs TRBV6-5 and TRBJ2-3, with 10 bases lining up with TRBD2. V gave up 6 bases and J gave up 0 bases; unmatched junction bases: 6. The germline CDR1 and CDR2 sequences are MNHEY and SVGAGI. There are 16 residues in the CDR3. The CDR3 bases are TGTGCCAGCAGAAAAACTAGCGGGGAGAGCACAGATACGCAGTATTTT. It is translated as CASRKTSGESTDTQYF.

Ten or more counts support this clonotype. This chain uses TRBV11-3 with TRBJ2-2; D is perhaps TRBD1 (5 bases). This CDR3 spans 14 amino acids. CDR1 is SGHNT and CDR2 is YENEEA in the germline V gene. The ends were cut back, 5 bases at V and 4 bases at J, with 11 bases in the middle. CDR3 protein: CASSQDSGTGELFF. The CDR3 DNA follows: TGTGCCAGCAGCCAAGACAGTGGCACCGGGGAGCTGTTTTTT.

The V call is TRBV29-1, the J call TRBJ2-7, with D unclear. This CDR3 is 11 amino acids long. Germline loops: CDR1 SQVTM, CDR2 ANQGSEA. V gave up 6 bases and J gave up 0 bases, with 6 bases separating them. The CDR3 reads CSVASSYEQYF. The CDR3 DNA follows: TGCAGCGTGGCCAGCTCCTACGAGCAGTACTTC.

This clonotype was found many times. V gene TRBV28 combines with J gene TRBJ2-1; D is undetermined. The CDR3 extends over 14 amino acids. Germline V CDR1 and CDR2: MDHEN, SYDVKM. V was trimmed by 5 bases and J by 5 bases, leaving 13 bases between them. CDR3 in DNA: TGTGCCAGCAGTGGGGTAAACGAGCACAATGAGCAGTTCTTC. The encoded protein is CASSGVNEHNEQFF.

This clonotype came up many times. V gene TRBV6-6 combines with J gene TRBJ1-6; D may be TRBD1 (6 bases). V shed 0 bases and J shed 5 bases, with 14 bases lying between them. The germline V gene encodes CDR1 MNHNY and CDR2 SVGAGI (reference sequence). The CDR3 length is 17 residues. DNA of the CDR3: TGTGCCAGCAGTTACTCGGCTGGGGGACACCATAATTCACCCCTCCACTTT. Amino acid sequence: CASSYSAGGHHNSPLHF.

Ten or more counts support this clonotype. The rearrangement joins TRBV15 to TRBJ1-1; the D is unclear. The germline V gene has CDR1 LNHNV and CDR2 YYDKDF (reference sequence). The CDR3 has 16 amino acids. Trimming removed 0 bases at V and 3 bases at J, with 14 bases between. The CDR3 bases are TGTGCCACCAGCAGAGATAGGCCAGTAGGTTACACTGAAGCTTTCTTT. It specifies CATSRDRPVGYTEAFF.

This clonotype was found many times. The CDR3 reads CASSRGLNYGYTF. In DNA, the CDR3 is TGTGCCAGCAGCAGAGGTTTAAACTATGGCTACACCTTC. The rearrangement links TRBV7-2 to TRBJ1-2; D gene ambiguous. This CDR3 comprises 13 residues. Germline CDR1 and CDR2: SGHTA and FQGNSA. V lost 5 bases to trimming and J lost 2 bases, with 9 bases between them.

This clonotype was detected many times. The V and J genes are TRBV11-2 and TRBJ2-1, with 8 bases that match TRBD1. Germline CDR1 reads SGHAT; CDR2 reads FQNNGV. The CDR3 extends over 14 amino acids. V lost 3 bases to trimming and J lost 4 bases; unmatched junction nucleotides: 2. The CDR3 DNA reads as TGTGCCAGCAGCTTCGGGACAGGTTACAATGAGCAGTTCTTC. Translation gives CASSFGTGYNEQFF.

Only a few counts were recorded for this clonotype. A junction end diverges from the germline sequence, so it may reflect a read error. J is TRBJ1-6 and V is TRBV4-1; the match to TRBD1 covers 8 bases. CDR1 MGHRA and CDR2 YSYEKL come from the germline V gene. The length of the CDR3 is 13 residues. The CDR3 DNA follows: TGCGCCAGCAGGCAAGACAGGGGTTCACCCCTCCACTTT. It codes for CASRQDRGSPLHF.

Ten or more counts support this clonotype. The CDR3 DNA sequence: TGTGCCATCACGGGATCGGGGGTCACAGATACGCAGTATTTT. Translated: CAITGSGVTDTQYF. This chain links TRBV10-3 with TRBJ2-3; D possibly corresponds to TRBD2 (6 bases). V lost 7 bases and J 2 bases, leaving 13 bases between the germline ends. Germline V CDR1 and CDR2: ENHRY, SYGVKD. The CDR3 consists of 14 residues.

This clonotype was seen ten or more times. V is TRBV5-1 and J is TRBJ1-1; D ambiguous. The CDR3 runs to 15 residues. Trimming shortened V by 2 bases and J by 1 base, and 12 bases separated the two germline ends. Germline CDR1 is SGHRS and CDR2 is YFSETQ. CDR3 protein: CASSFSFGPNTEAFF. In DNA form, the CDR3 reads TGCGCCAGCAGCTTCTCGTTCGGCCCGAACACTGAAGCTTTCTTT.

This clonotype was seen repeatedly, ten times or more. The chain carries TRBV15 and TRBJ2-3; 12 bases agree with TRBD2. This CDR3 has 18 amino acids. Germline-derived CDR1 and CDR2 are LNHNV and YYDKDF (reference sequence). Germline trimming cut 2 bases from V and 4 bases from J; bases unmatched to any gene: 10. CDR3 protein: CATSRPTTSGSGADTQYF. The DNA for the CDR3 is TGTGCCACCAGCAGACCAACGACTAGCGGGAGTGGAGCAGATACGCAGTATTTT. The entire variable domain, with the rest obtained from reference TRBV15 and TRBJ2-3, is as follows: DAMVIQNPRYQVTQFGKPVTLSCSQTLNHNVMYWYQQKSSQAPKLLFHYYDKDFNNEADTPDNFQSRRPNTSFCFLDIRSPGLGDTAMYLCATSRPTTSGSGADTQYFGPGTRLTVL.

This clonotype was detected ten times or more. The gene calls are TRBV10-3 and TRBJ2-7; 8 nucleotides agree with TRBD2. CDR3 length: 12 amino acids. V was clipped by 4 bases and J by 6 bases; unmatched bases: 2. Germline V lookup: CDR1 ENHRY, CDR2 SYGVKD. Here the CDR3 reads CAISVAGGEQYF. CDR3 in DNA: TGTGCCATCAGTGTGGCGGGAGGCGAGCAGTACTTC.

This clonotype came up a few times. The chain uses TRBV3-1 and TRBJ2-1; unclear D gene. The CDR3 contains 12 residues. CDR1 is LGHDT, CDR2 YNNKEL, per germline (reference sequence). V lost 2 bases and J lost 8, with 7 bases in between. The CDR3 sequence: CASSQTLDEQFF. The CDR3 DNA is TGTGCCAGCAGCCAAACCTTGGATGAGCAGTTCTTC.

This clonotype was counted many times. This chain connects TRBV7-9 to TRBJ1-1; 7 bases align to TRBD1. The length of the CDR3 is 15 residues. J gave up 1 base and V 4 bases, and 6 bases lay outside the gene matches. Germline loops: CDR1 SEHNR, CDR2 FQNEAQ (reference sequence). The CDR3 sequence is CASSSHRGENTEAFF. Written as DNA, the CDR3 is TGTGCCAGCAGCTCCCACAGGGGAGAGAACACTGAAGCTTTCTTT.

This clonotype came up a few times. This sequence joins TRBV12-3 or TRBV12-4 and TRBJ2-3; 9 positions agree with TRBD2. CDR3 length equals 16 residues. The ends lost 6 bases at V and 5 bases at J; junction bases unmatched: 12. This CDR3 reads CASSTLEREVVDTQYF. CDR3 bases: TGTGCCAGCAGCACACTCGAGCGGGAGGTTGTAGATACGCAGTATTTT.

The chain uses TRBV15 and TRBJ2-4, with a weak D call TRBD1 (6 bases). The ends were cut back, 5 bases at V and 2 bases at J, with 25 bases in the middle. Germline V CDR1 and CDR2: LNHNV, YYDKDF (reference sequence). CDR3 length: 19 residues. In DNA form, the CDR3 reads TGTGCCACCAGCGGCAGGAAGGACAGACAGATCCCCTCCAAAAACATTCAGTACTTC. Translating gives CATSGRKDRQIPSKNIQYF. The full variable domain, rest sourced from reference TRBV15 and TRBJ2-4, is DAMVIQNPRYQVTQFGKPVTLSCSQTLNHNVMYWYQQKSSQAPKLLFHYYDKDFNNEADTPDNFQSRRPNTSFCFLDIRSPGLGDTAMYLCATSGRKDRQIPSKNIQYFGAGTRLSVL.

This clonotype was detected many times. The rearrangement links TRBV29-1 to TRBJ1-1, with unresolved D. V lost 6 bases to trimming and J lost 1 base, with 15 bases between them. From germline, CDR1 is SQVTM and CDR2 ANQGSEA. This CDR3 is 14 amino acids long. CDR3 in amino acids: CSVVEGSPNTEAFF. The CDR3 DNA reads TGCAGCGTCGTCGAGGGCAGCCCGAACACTGAAGCTTTCTTT. Filled out from reference TRBV29-1 and TRBJ1-1, the complete variable domain reads SAVISQKPSRDICQRGTSLTIQCQVDSQVTMMFWYRQQPGQSLTLIATANQGSEATYESGFVIDKFPISRPNLTFSTLTVSNMSPEDSSIYLCSVVEGSPNTEAFFGQGTRLTVV.

This clonotype was detected many times. The chain has TRBV7-2 and TRBJ2-2; 12 bases fit TRBD2. The CDR3 is 17 residues long. With 7 bases clipped from V and 7 bases from J, the junction kept 13 bases outside the gene matches. Germline V gene lookup returns CDR1 SGHTA and CDR2 FQGNSA. CDR3 in DNA: TGTGCCAGCACCCAGCTCCCTCTAGCGGGAGGGGGCGGGGAGCTGTTTTTT. It translates to CASTQLPLAGGGGELFF. Supplemented by reference TRBV7-2 and TRBJ2-2, the full variable domain reads GAGVSQSPSNKVTEKGKDVELRCDPISGHTALYWYRQSLGQGLEFLIYFQGNSAPDKSGLPSDRFSAERTGGSVSTLTIQRTQQEDSAVYLCASTQLPLAGGGGELFFGEGSRLTVL.

This clonotype was found a few times. V gene TRBV5-6 combines with J gene TRBJ2-2, with TRBD2 matching 8 bases. Germline V lookup: CDR1 SGHDT, CDR2 YYEEEE. V trimming: 4 bases; J trimming: 5 bases; junction bases outside the gene matches: 7. The CDR3 contains 15 residues. For the CDR3, the DNA is TGTGCCAGCAGCCCGGGACTAGTCAGGACCGGGGAGCTGTTTTTT. It is translated as CASSPGLVRTGELFF. Together with reference TRBV5-6 and TRBJ2-2, the CDR3 gives the full variable domain: DAGVTQSPTHLIKTRGQQVTLRCSPKSGHDTVSWYQQALGQGPQFIFQYYEEEERQRGNFPDRFSGHQFPNYSSELNVNALLLGDSALYLCASSPGLVRTGELFFGEGSRLTVL.

In the case of this clonotype: With a much larger clone just one base away, this may be a read error. The CDR3 does not close with the conserved phenylalanine or tryptophan, likely indicating a read error. V is TRBV13 and J is TRBJ1-2, with 7 bases fitting TRBD1. Losses at the gene ends were 4 bases for V and 3 bases for J; bases not matched to a gene: 2. CDR1 PRHDT and CDR2 FYEKMQ come from the germline V gene (reference sequence). The CDR3 has 13 residues. The DNA for the CDR3 is TGTGCCAGCAGCTGGGACAGAGACTATGGCTACACCCTC. This encodes CASSWDRDYGYTL.

The gene calls are TRBV5-5 and TRBJ2-7, with 7 bases aligning to TRBD2. After removal of 0 bases from V and 6 bases from J, the junction contained 12 bases not matched to a gene. In germline, CDR1 is SGHKS, CDR2 YYEKEE (reference sequence). CDR3 length: 16 amino acids. CDR3 residues: CASSLAAGLPPSEQYF. The CDR3 nucleotides are TGTGCCAGCAGCTTGGCGGCGGGACTACCCCCGTCCGAGCAGTACTTC.